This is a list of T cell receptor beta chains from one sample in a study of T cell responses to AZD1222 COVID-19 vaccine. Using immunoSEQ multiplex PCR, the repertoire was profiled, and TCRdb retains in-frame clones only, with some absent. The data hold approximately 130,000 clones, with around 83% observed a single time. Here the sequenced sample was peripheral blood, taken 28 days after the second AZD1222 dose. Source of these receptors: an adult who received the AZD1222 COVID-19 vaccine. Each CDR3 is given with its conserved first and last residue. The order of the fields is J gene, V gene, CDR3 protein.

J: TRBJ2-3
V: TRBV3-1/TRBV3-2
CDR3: CASSQRVSLDTQYF

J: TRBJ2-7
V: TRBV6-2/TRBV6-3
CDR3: CASSYPVQGVYEQYF

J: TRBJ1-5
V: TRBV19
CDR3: CASSTYKTTGGQPQHF

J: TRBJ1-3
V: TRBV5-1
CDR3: CASTSSYRSSGNTIYF

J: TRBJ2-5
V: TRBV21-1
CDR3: CASSKVEGPGRAQYF

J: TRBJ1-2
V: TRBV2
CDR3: CASRELMRDSYGYTF

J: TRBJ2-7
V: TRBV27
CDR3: CASSLGRDYEQYF

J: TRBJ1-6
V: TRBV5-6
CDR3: CASSSTGTGGFSPLHF

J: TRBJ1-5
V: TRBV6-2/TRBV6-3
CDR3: CASSYRGNQPQHF

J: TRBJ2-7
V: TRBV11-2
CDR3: CASSGEGNRGSYEQYF

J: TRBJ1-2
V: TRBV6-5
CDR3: CASSATGVDGYTF

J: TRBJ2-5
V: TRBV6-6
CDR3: CASSYMGIQETQYF

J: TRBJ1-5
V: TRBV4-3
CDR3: CASSQLFRESQPQHF

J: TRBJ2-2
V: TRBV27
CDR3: CASGDQGPPTGELFF

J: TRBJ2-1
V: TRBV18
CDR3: CASSPGYNEQFF

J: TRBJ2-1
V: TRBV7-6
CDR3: CASSLAASGAAHEQFF